The source of this TCR beta chain is a study of T-cell reconstitution after alpha-beta-depleted transplantation in children. General study results and limits: T-cell counts and diversity at one year following transplant were attributed mainly to newly produced T cells. About two months after transplant, alpha-beta T cells reportedly came from several hundred expanded graft clones. Day-60 TCRbeta diversity that was high in some patients was derived from surviving recipient T cells and thymic progenitors.

There are a few counts of this clonotype. What it binds is not known. The library targeted TCRbeta and was prepared with unique molecular identifiers. TCRdb independently ran MiXCR on the PCR reads; one entry per CDR3 protein. The top ten clones hold about a tenth of a sample with 250,000 to 400,000 distinct CDR3 sequences, around 25% of them seen once. This clonotype originated in a male patient younger than 18 who had a stem cell transplant for acute lymphoblastic leukemia, so the T cells may come from the graft donor. Sequencing was performed on PBMCs, mostly from graft donor cells, taken 180 days after TCRalphabeta/CD19-depleted stem cell transplant.

CDR3 residues: CASSLQGQGRLADSYEQYF. The CDR3 DNA reads as TGCGCCAGCAGCTTGCAGGGACAGGGCAGACTAGCGGATTCCTACGAGCAGTACTTC. This chain joins TRBV5-1 and TRBJ2-7; D is possibly TRBD1 or TRBD2 (9 bases each). The CDR3 spans 19 residues. Germline V CDR1 and CDR2: SGHRS, YFSETQ. V lost 1 base, J lost 1 base, and 24 bases lay in between.